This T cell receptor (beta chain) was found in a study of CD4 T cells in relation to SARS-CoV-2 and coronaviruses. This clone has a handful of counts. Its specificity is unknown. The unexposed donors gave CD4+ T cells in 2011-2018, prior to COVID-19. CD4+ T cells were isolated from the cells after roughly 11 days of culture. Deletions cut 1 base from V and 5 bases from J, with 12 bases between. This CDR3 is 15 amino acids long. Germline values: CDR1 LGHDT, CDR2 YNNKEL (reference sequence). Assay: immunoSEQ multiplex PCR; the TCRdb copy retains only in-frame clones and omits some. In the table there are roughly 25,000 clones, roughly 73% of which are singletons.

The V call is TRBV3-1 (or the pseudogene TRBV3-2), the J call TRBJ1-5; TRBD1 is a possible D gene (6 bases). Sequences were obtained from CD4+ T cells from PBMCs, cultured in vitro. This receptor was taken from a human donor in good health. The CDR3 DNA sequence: TGTGCCAGCAGCCAAGGGTCGGGGGCCCATCAGCCCCAGCATTTT. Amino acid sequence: CASSQGSGAHQPQHF.